This T cell receptor (beta chain) was documented in a study of regulatory T cells in long-lasting Graves disease. In regard to this clonotype: Its antigen is unidentified.

Documented time point: persistent/refractory GD, antithyroid drugs over 5 years with positive TRAb. RNA extracted from PBMCs served as the sequencing template. The authors drew around 9 milliliters of peripheral blood into EDTA tubes. Study-wide results and caveats: Lower TCR diversity was seen in persistent Graves' patients than in newly diagnosed ones.

Arm-PCR with iRepertoire HTBI primers amplified the CDR3 regions for these TCR beta libraries. TCRdb fed the multiplex PCR reads into MiXCR, producing one record per CDR3 protein. Of about 430,000 distinct CDR3 sequences in the sample, about 21% are singletons; the top ten hold approximately 14%. The sample in question was peripheral blood mononuclear cells (PBMCs), obtained when the disease was refractory, from a patient treated with antithyroid drugs. This clonotype was sampled from a female donor with Graves disease.

CDR3 residues: CASSPRAHGLATNEKLFF. Here the CDR3 DNA reads TGTGCCAGTAGTCCCCGGGCCCACGGACTAGCAACTAATGAAAAACTGTTTTTT. This sequence joins TRBV19 and TRBJ1-4, with D unresolved. The V gene's germline CDR1 is LNHDA and CDR2 SQIVND (reference sequence). V lost 5 bases and J 0 bases, leaving 19 bases between the germline ends. The length of the CDR3 is 18 residues.